This entry describes one T cell receptor (beta chain). The antigen is unknown. The data originate from a study of shared clonotypes between healthy human individuals. General observations from the study: Generally, naive subsets came out with larger estimated richness than memory subsets.

TCRdb's table, derived via immunoSEQ multiplex PCR, lists solely in-frame clones and lacks some. This sample has approximately 2,000,000 clones, with around 93% found just once. Trimming pared 4 bases from V and 1 base from J, leaving 14 bases between. The CDR3 covers 16 residues. CDR1 is SGHKS, CDR2 YYEKEE, per germline (reference sequence). This TCR came from a young man in good health. Some clones in this sample may be carry-over from other donors' samples. This chain links TRBV5-5 with TRBJ2-2; D assignment may be TRBD1 or TRBD2 (5 bases each). Sequencing input: naive CD4+ T cells from PBMCs. Subset here: CD45RA+ positively selected. This chain's CDR3 is CASSGPGQLNTGELFF. The CDR3 bases are TGTGCCAGCAGCGGCCCGGGGCAGCTGAACACCGGGGAGCTGTTTTTT.